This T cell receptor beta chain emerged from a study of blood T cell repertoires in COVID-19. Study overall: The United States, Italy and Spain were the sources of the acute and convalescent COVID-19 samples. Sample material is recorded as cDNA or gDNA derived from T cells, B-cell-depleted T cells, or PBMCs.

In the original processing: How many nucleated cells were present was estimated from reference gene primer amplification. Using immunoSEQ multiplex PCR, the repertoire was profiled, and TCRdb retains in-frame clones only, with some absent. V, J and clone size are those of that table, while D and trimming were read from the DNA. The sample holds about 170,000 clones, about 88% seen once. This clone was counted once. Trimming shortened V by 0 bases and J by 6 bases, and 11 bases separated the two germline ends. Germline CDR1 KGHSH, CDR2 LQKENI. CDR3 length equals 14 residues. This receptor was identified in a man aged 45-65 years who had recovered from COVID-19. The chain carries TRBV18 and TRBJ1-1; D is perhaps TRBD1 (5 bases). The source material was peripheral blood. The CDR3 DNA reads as TGTGCCAGCTCACCACCCGGGGGAGGGCCTGAAGCTTTCTTT. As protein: CASSPPGGGPEAFF.